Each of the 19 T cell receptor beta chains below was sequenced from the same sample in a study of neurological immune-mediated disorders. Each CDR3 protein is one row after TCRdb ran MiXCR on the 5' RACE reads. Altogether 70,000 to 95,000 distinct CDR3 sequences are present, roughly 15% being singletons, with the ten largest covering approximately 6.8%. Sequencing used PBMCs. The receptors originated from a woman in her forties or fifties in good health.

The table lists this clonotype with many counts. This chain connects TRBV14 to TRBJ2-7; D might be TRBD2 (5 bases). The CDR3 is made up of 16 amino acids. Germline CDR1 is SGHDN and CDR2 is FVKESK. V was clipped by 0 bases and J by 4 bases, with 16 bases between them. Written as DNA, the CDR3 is TGTGCCAGCAGCCAAGATCTATCCGAGGGTGGTTACGAGCAGTACTTC. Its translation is CASSQDLSEGGYEQYF.

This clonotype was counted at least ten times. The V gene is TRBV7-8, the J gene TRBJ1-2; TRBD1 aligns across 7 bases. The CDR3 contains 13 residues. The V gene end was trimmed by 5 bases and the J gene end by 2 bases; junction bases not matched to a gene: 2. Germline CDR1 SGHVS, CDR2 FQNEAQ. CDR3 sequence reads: CASSTGQNYGYTF. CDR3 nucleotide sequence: TGTGCCAGCAGCACGGGACAGAACTATGGCTACACCTTC. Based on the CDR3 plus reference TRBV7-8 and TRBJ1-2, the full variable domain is GAGVSQSPRYKVAKRGQDVALRCDPISGHVSLFWYQQALGQGPEFLTYFQNEAQLDKSGLPSDRFFAERPEGSVSTLKIQRTQQEDSAVYLCASSTGQNYGYTFGSGTRLTVV.

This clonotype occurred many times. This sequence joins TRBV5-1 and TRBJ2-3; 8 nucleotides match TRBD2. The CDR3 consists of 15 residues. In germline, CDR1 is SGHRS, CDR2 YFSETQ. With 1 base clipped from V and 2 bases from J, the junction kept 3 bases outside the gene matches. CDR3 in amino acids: CASSLTGGLTDTQYF. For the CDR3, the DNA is TGCGCCAGCAGCTTGACGGGAGGGCTCACAGATACGCAGTATTTT.

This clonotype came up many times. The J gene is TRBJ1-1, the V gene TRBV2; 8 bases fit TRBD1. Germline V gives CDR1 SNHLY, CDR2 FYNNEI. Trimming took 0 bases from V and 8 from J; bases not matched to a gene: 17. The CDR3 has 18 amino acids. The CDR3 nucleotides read TGTGCCAGCAGTGAAGCGCTTCAGTGGCAGGGGGCCCGGCGAGAAGCTTTCTTT. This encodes CASSEALQWQGARREAFF. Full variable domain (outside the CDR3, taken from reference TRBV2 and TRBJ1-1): EPEVTQTPSHQVTQMGQEVILRCVPISNHLYFYWYRQILGQKVEFLVSFYNNEISEKSEIFDDQFSVERPDGSNFTLKIRSTKLEDSAMYFCASSEALQWQGARREAFFGQGTRLTVV.

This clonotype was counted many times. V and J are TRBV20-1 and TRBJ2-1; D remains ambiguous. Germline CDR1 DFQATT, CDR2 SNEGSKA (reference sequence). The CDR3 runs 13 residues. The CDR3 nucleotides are TGCAGCCACGTCTCGAGTACACACAATGAGCAGTTCTTC. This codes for CSHVSSTHNEQFF.

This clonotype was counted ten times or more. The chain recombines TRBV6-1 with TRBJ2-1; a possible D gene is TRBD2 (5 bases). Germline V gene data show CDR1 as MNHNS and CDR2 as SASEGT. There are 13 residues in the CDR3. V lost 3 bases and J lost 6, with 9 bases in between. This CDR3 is CASSEAAVNEQFF. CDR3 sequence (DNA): TGTGCCAGCAGTGAGGCAGCGGTCAATGAGCAGTTCTTC.

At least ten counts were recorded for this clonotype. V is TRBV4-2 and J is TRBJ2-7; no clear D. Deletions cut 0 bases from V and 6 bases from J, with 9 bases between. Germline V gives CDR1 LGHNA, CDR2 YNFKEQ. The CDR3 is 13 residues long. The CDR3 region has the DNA TGTGCCAGCAGCCAAGAGTCGTTGACCGAGCAGTACTTC. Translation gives CASSQESLTEQYF.

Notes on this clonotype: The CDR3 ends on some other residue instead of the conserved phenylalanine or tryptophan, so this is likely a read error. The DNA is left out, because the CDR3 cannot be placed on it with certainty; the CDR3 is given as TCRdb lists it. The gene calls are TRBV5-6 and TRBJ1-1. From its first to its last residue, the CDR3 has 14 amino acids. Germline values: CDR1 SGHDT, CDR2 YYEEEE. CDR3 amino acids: CASSFLSRRTEAIL.

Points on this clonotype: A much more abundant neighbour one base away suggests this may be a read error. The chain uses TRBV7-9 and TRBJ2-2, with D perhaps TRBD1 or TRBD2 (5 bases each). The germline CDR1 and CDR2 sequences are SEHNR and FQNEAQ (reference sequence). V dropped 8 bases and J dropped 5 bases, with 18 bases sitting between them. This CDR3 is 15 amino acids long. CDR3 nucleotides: TGTGCCAGCTCTACCGGGATAGGGGTGACCGGGGAGCTGTTTTTT. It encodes CASSTGIGVTGELFF.

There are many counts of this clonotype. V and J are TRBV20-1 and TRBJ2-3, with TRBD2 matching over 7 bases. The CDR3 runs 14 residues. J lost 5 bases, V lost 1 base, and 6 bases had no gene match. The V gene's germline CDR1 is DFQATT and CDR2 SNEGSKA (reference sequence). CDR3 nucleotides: TGCAGTGCTAGAGGCGGGAGATCACGAGATACGCAGTATTTT. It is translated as CSARGGRSRDTQYF.

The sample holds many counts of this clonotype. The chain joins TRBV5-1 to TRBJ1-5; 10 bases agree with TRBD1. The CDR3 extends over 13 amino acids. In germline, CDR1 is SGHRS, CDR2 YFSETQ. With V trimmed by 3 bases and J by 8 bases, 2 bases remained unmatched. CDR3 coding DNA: TGCGCCAGCAGCTGGGGGACAGGGGAGCCCCAGCATTTT. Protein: CASSWGTGEPQHF.

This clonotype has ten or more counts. The CDR3 sequence: CASSATGGDQPQHF. The DNA for the CDR3 is TGTGCCAGCAGCGCGACAGGGGGCGATCAGCCCCAGCATTTT. The V and J genes are TRBV5-5 and TRBJ1-5; 10 bases align to TRBD1. CDR3 length: 14 amino acids. Germline CDR1 is SGHKS and CDR2 is YYEKEE (reference sequence). The ends lost 4 bases at V and 5 bases at J; junction bases unmatched: 3. The full variable domain, with the rest looked up from reference TRBV5-5 and TRBJ1-5, is DAGVTQSPTHLIKTRGQQVTLRCSPISGHKSVSWYQQVLGQGPQFIFQYYEKEERGRGNFPDRFSARQFPNYSSELNVNALLLGDSALYLCASSATGGDQPQHFGDGTRLSIL.

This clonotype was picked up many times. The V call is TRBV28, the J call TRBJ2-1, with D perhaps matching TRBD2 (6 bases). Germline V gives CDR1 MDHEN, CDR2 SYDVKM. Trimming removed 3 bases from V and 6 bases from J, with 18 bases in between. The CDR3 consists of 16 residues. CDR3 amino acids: CASSFLGGMAGNEQFF. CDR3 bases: TGTGCCAGCAGTTTCCTAGGCGGGATGGCGGGCAATGAGCAGTTCTTC.

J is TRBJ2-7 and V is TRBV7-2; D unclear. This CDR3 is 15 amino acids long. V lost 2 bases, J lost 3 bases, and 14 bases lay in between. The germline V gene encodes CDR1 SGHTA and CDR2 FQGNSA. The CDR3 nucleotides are TGTGCCAGCAGCTTAAGGGTCGCGGCGGACTACGAGCAGTACTTC. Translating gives CASSLRVAADYEQYF. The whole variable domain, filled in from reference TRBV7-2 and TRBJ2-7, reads GAGVSQSPSNKVTEKGKDVELRCDPISGHTALYWYRQSLGQGLEFLIYFQGNSAPDKSGLPSDRFSAERTGGSVSTLTIQRTQQEDSAVYLCASSLRVAADYEQYFGPGTRLTVT.

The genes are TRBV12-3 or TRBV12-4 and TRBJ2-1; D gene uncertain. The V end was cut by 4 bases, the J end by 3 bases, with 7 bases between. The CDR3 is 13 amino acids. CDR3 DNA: TGTGCCAGCAGTTCCAACAGCTACAATGAGCAGTTCTTC. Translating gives CASSSNSYNEQFF.

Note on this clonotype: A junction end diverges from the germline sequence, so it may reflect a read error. The CDR3 DNA is TGTGCTAGCAGCTTAGAGGTCAACCAAGAGACCCAGTACTTC. This gives the protein CASSLEVNQETQYF. This chain joins TRBV7-7 and TRBJ2-5; D remains ambiguous. The CDR3 length is 14 residues. Germline CDR1 SSHAT, CDR2 FNYEAQ (reference sequence).

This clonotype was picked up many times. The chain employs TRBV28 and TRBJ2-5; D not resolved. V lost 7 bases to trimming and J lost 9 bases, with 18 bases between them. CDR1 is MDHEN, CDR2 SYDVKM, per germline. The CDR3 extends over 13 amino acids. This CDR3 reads CASNDVSPSPQYF. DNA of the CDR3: TGTGCCAGCAATGACGTCTCACCTTCTCCCCAGTACTTC.

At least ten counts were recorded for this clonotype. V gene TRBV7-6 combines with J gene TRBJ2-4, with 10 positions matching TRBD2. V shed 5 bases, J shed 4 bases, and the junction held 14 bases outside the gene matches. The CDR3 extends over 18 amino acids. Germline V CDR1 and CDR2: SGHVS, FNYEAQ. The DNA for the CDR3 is TGTGCCAGCAGCGGATCGAAACCAGGGACTAGCGTAAAAAACATTCAGTACTTC. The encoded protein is CASSGSKPGTSVKNIQYF.

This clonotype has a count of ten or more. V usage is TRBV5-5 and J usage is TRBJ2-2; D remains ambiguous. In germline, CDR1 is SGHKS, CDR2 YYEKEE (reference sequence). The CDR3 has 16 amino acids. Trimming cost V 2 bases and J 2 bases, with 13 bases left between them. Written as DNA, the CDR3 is TGTGCCAGCAGCTTACGGAATCTCCTAAACACCGGGGAGCTGTTTTTT. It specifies CASSLRNLLNTGELFF.